The 28 T cell receptor beta chains reported below all come from one sample, sequenced in a study of blood T cell repertoires in COVID-19. Data came from immunoSEQ multiplex PCR; TCRdb stores just in-frame clones and leaves some out. The data show about 270,000 clones, with 86% seen just once and less than 15% held by the top ten. The sample consisted of peripheral blood. The receptors originated from a woman under 40 with COVID-19, enrolled during active disease.

J is TRBJ2-7 and V is TRBV5-1; no reliable D call. Trimming left V 0 bases short and J 1 base short, with 11 bases between. The length of the CDR3 is 15 residues. Germline V gene data show CDR1 as SGHRS and CDR2 as YFSETQ. The CDR3 DNA reads as TGCGCCAGCAGCTTGGCCCCCTTCGGGTCCTACGAGCAGTACTTC. It is translated as CASSLAPFGSYEQYF.

In DNA, the CDR3 is TGTGCCAGCAGCTTAGGGTACAGAGACCAAGAGACCCAGTACTTC. Translation: CASSLGYRDQETQYF. The genes are TRBV7-9 and TRBJ2-5; D remains ambiguous. Trimming took off 1 base at V and 0 bases at J, with 9 bases between the two ends. Germline CDR1 SEHNR, CDR2 FQNEAQ (reference sequence). There are 15 residues in the CDR3.

The V call is TRBV9, the J call TRBJ1-1, with 10 bases that match TRBD1. The CDR3 is made up of 14 amino acids. V dropped 3 bases and J dropped 4; count of bases not matched to a gene: 3. Germline V CDR1 and CDR2: SGDLS, YYNGEE. The chain's CDR3 is CASSARQGATEAFF. CDR3 DNA: TGTGCCAGCAGCGCCCGACAGGGGGCCACTGAAGCTTTCTTT.

The rearrangement uses TRBV11-2 and TRBJ2-1; 13 positions match TRBD2. The germline gives CDR1 SGHAT, CDR2 FQNNGV. V dropped 2 bases and J dropped 7; count of bases not matched to a gene: 11. The CDR3 contains 18 residues. The CDR3 is CASSLPTSGGALSNEQFF. The CDR3, as DNA: TGTGCCAGCAGCTTACCAACTAGCGGGGGGGCCCTCTCTAATGAGCAGTTCTTC. Variable domain in full (rest from reference TRBV11-2 and TRBJ2-1): EAGVAQSPRYKIIEKRQSVAFWCNPISGHATLYWYQQILGQGPKLLIQFQNNGVVDDSQLPKDRFSAERLKGVDSTLKIQPAKLEDSAVYLCASSLPTSGGALSNEQFFGPGTRLTVL.

This clone was observed a single time. This chain uses TRBV4-1 with TRBJ2-7; 9 bases agree with TRBD2. Germline trimming cut 3 bases from V and 2 bases from J; bases unmatched to any gene: 11. The CDR3 contains 17 residues. CDR1 is MGHRA and CDR2 is YSYEKL in the germline V gene. The CDR3 loop is CASSHQNSLAGTYEQYF. As DNA, the CDR3 is TGCGCCAGCAGCCACCAGAATAGTCTAGCGGGAACCTACGAGCAGTACTTC.

V is TRBV19 and J is TRBJ2-7; unclear D gene. The CDR3 runs to 13 residues. CDR1 and CDR2 from the germline V gene are LNHDA and SQIVND (reference sequence). The V and J ends lost 5 bases and 3 bases respectively, with 11 bases between them. This chain's CDR3 is CASSVGLLYEQYF. For the CDR3, the DNA is TGTGCCAGTAGTGTGGGCCTTCTCTACGAGCAGTACTTC.

This chain links TRBV7-9 with TRBJ1-6; the D is unclear. The V gene lost 3 bases and the J gene lost 0 bases, with 9 bases spanning the gap. The germline V gene encodes CDR1 SEHNR and CDR2 FQNEAQ (reference sequence). The CDR3 is 16 amino acids. The CDR3 spells CASSFGGSSYNSPLHF. The DNA for the CDR3 is TGTGCCAGCAGCTTCGGCGGTAGCTCCTATAATTCACCCCTCCACTTT.

The chain recombines TRBV28 with TRBJ1-2, with D perhaps matching TRBD1 (5 bases). Germline lookup yields CDR1 MDHEN and CDR2 SYDVKM. The CDR3 totals 12 residues. The V and J ends lost 4 bases and 7 bases respectively, with 10 bases between them. The CDR3 DNA sequence: TGTGCCAGCAGTTGGATAGGGGTTGGCTACACCTTC. Protein sequence: CASSWIGVGYTF.

V is TRBV5-1 and J is TRBJ2-7, with 10 positions matching TRBD1. The CDR3 length is 16 residues. Losses at the gene ends were 5 bases for V and 0 bases for J; bases not matched to a gene: 8. Per the germline V gene, CDR1 is SGHRS and CDR2 is YFSETQ. The CDR3 protein is CASRSGTGDSSYEQYF. The CDR3 region has the DNA TGCGCCAGCAGATCCGGGACAGGGGATAGCTCCTACGAGCAGTACTTC.

This clone was seen ten or more times. The CDR3 DNA reads as TGTGCCAGCAGCCAAGATCAGGAGGGTACACCCCTCCACTTT. As protein: CASSQDQEGTPLHF. This chain connects TRBV4-2 to TRBJ1-6, with D unresolved. The ends were cut back, 0 bases at V and 11 bases at J, with 11 bases in the middle. The CDR3 totals 14 residues. Germline-derived CDR1 and CDR2 are LGHNA and YNFKEQ.

V and J are TRBV5-4 and TRBJ1-1; no clear D. The CDR3 extends over 13 amino acids. V was pared by 2 bases and J by 4 bases, with 9 bases between. Germline CDR1 is SGHNT and CDR2 is YYREEE (reference sequence). The DNA for the CDR3 is TGTGCCAGCAGCTTTGGGGAGGGCACTGAAGCTTTCTTT. Translated, it gives CASSFGEGTEAFF.

This rearrangement joins TRBV9 to TRBJ1-1; 8 bases fit TRBD1. This CDR3 comprises 15 residues. Trimming took 4 bases from V and 0 from J; bases not matched to a gene: 5. CDR1 and CDR2 (germline): SGDLS, YYNGEE. The CDR3 spells CASSPRQGMNTEAFF. CDR3 DNA: TGTGCCAGCAGCCCGAGACAGGGGATGAACACTGAAGCTTTCTTT.

This clone showed up just once. The chain has TRBV5-4 and TRBJ2-3; 11 nucleotides agree with TRBD2. The germline CDR1 and CDR2 sequences are SGHNT and YYREEE (reference sequence). V lost 2 bases, J lost 0 bases, and 11 bases stayed unmatched. This CDR3 is 19 amino acids long. The CDR3 DNA sequence: TGTGCCAGCAGCTTCCCTAGCGGGGGGCACACCTCTAGCACAGATACGCAGTATTTT. It yields the protein CASSFPSGGHTSSTDTQYF. The full variable domain, its missing parts supplied by reference TRBV5-4 and TRBJ2-3, is ETGVTQSPTHLIKTRGQQVTLRCSSQSGHNTVSWYQQALGQGPQFIFQYYREEENGRGNFPPRFSGLQFPNYSSELNVNALELDDSALYLCASSFPSGGHTSSTDTQYFGPGTRLTVL.

This chain joins TRBV3-1 (or the pseudogene TRBV3-2) and TRBJ1-1; possible D gene TRBD1, 6 bases. The CDR3 sequence is 13 residues long. V was trimmed by 6 bases and J by 1 base, leaving 9 bases between them. Germline CDR1 LGHDT, CDR2 YNNKEL (reference sequence). In nucleotides, the CDR3 is TGTGCCAGCAGTTGGACAGCGAACACTGAAGCTTTCTTT. It encodes CASSWTANTEAFF.

CDR3 nucleotide sequence: TGTGCCAGCAGACTACTAGCGGCTAACACAGATACGCAGTATTTT. Encoded protein: CASRLLAANTDTQYF. The chain links TRBV7-8 to TRBJ2-3, with 8 bases identical to TRBD2. Germline CDR1 reads SGHVS; CDR2 reads FQNEAQ. There are 15 residues in the CDR3. V was clipped by 6 bases and J by 2 bases; unmatched bases: 7.

The chain recombines TRBV19 with TRBJ1-4; 8 nucleotides match TRBD1. CDR1 is LNHDA and CDR2 is SQIVND in the germline V gene (reference sequence). The CDR3 is 14 amino acids. Trimming at V came to 6 bases and at J to 8 bases, leaving 8 bases not matched to a gene. The CDR3 sequence is CASRFQGAREKLFF. DNA for the CDR3: TGTGCCAGTAGGTTTCAGGGGGCTCGGGAAAAACTGTTTTTT.

The chain's CDR3 is CATGGTPRTDTQYF. As DNA, the CDR3 is TGTGCCACAGGCGGGACTCCTCGCACAGATACGCAGTATTTT. This chain connects TRBV10-3 to TRBJ2-3, with D possibly TRBD2 on 6 matching bases. Germline V lookup: CDR1 ENHRY, CDR2 SYGVKD. The CDR3 has 14 residues. Trimming took off 10 bases at V and 1 base at J, with 15 bases between the two ends.

As concerns this clone: The identical CDR3 is also encoded by other nucleotide sequences in the sample. The chain couples TRBV5-1 to TRBJ2-5; D not certain. Germline-derived CDR1 and CDR2 are SGHRS and YFSETQ. The CDR3 runs 13 residues. V lost 0 bases and J lost 3, with 6 bases in between. DNA of the CDR3: TGCGCCAGCAGCTTGGTTGGAGAAGAGACCCAGTACTTC. It encodes CASSLVGEETQYF.

V and J are TRBV11-3 and TRBJ1-1; D gene unclear. The CDR3 length is 12 residues. Trimming cost V 0 bases and J 4 bases, with 3 bases left between them. In germline, CDR1 is SGHNT, CDR2 YENEEA. CDR3 bases: TGTGCCAGCAGCTTAGACGGCACTGAAGCTTTCTTT. Encoded protein: CASSLDGTEAFF.

CDR3: CASRSGGGRTDTQYF. As DNA, the CDR3 is TGTGCCAGCAGATCAGGGGGTGGGCGCACAGATACGCAGTATTTT. The chain employs TRBV2 and TRBJ2-3; TRBD1 aligns across 7 bases. The J segment lost 1 base and the V segment lost 6 bases, leaving 7 bases of the junction unmatched. This CDR3 is 15 amino acids long. CDR1 and CDR2 (germline): SNHLY, FYNNEI.

Written as DNA, the CDR3 is TGTGCCAGCAGCCGCAGACTAGCGGGGCTCGCAGATACGCAGTATTTT. This gives the protein CASSRRLAGLADTQYF. The genes are TRBV3-1 (or the pseudogene TRBV3-2) and TRBJ2-3; the match to TRBD2 covers 11 bases. After removal of 4 bases from V and 4 bases from J, the junction contained 7 bases not matched to a gene. CDR1 and CDR2 (germline): LGHDT, YNNKEL (reference sequence). This CDR3 is 16 amino acids long.

This chain uses TRBV19 with TRBJ2-1; TRBD2 agrees at 8 bases. The length of the CDR3 is 14 residues. Trimming cost V 6 bases and J 1 base; bases outside gene matches: 2. Germline assignment: CDR1 LNHDA and CDR2 SQIVND (reference sequence). CDR3: CASRAGGSYNEQFF. The CDR3 DNA sequence: TGTGCCAGTAGGGCGGGGGGATCCTACAATGAGCAGTTCTTC.

CDR3 bases: TGTGCCAGCAAAAGGACAGGCTCCTACAATGAGCAGTTCTTC. This translates into CASKRTGSYNEQFF. The rearrangement links TRBV2 to TRBJ2-1; 7 bases fit TRBD1. V shed 7 bases and J 0 bases; nucleotides not matched to a gene: 3. Looked up from germline, CDR1 is SNHLY and CDR2 is FYNNEI. This CDR3 region has 14 residues.

J is TRBJ2-1 and V is TRBV9, with 7 bases aligning to TRBD2. Germline assignment: CDR1 SGDLS and CDR2 YYNGEE. The CDR3 spans 15 residues. Trimming at V came to 0 bases and at J to 5 bases, leaving 5 bases not matched to a gene. CDR3 nucleotides: TGTGCCAGCAGCGTAGGTCAGCGGGGAAACAATGAGCAGTTCTTC. It codes for CASSVGQRGNNEQFF.

The chain employs TRBV9 and TRBJ2-7, with D possibly TRBD2 on 6 matching bases. Looked up from germline, CDR1 is SGDLS and CDR2 is YYNGEE. V lost 5 bases and J lost 5, with 11 bases in between. The CDR3 has 12 residues. As DNA, the CDR3 is TGTGCCAGCAGTCCTAGGAGGGACGAGCAGTACTTC. Encoded protein: CASSPRRDEQYF. The complete variable domain, with remaining parts taken from reference TRBV9 and TRBJ2-7, reads DSGVTQTPKHLITATGQRVTLRCSPRSGDLSVYWYQQSLDQGLQFLIQYYNGEERAKGNILERFSAQQFPDLHSELNLSSLELGDSALYFCASSPRRDEQYFGPGTRLTVT.

This clone was detected once. The genes are TRBV5-6 and TRBJ2-1, with 7 positions matching TRBD1. The CDR3 covers 14 residues. The junction had 5 bases not matched to a gene; V was cut back by 3 bases and J by 5 bases. Germline V lookup: CDR1 SGHDT, CDR2 YYEEEE. CDR3 sequence (DNA): TGTGCCAGCAGCTGGAATACAGGGGACAATGAGCAGTTCTTC. The encoded protein is CASSWNTGDNEQFF.

V usage is TRBV6-1 and J usage is TRBJ2-7; TRBD2 agrees at 9 bases. V dropped 3 bases and J dropped 4; count of bases not matched to a gene: 13. This CDR3 comprises 17 residues. Germline V gene data show CDR1 as MNHNS and CDR2 as SASEGT. The CDR3 protein is CASSDGISGGESYEQYF. CDR3 bases: TGTGCCAGCAGTGACGGAATTAGCGGGGGAGAATCATACGAGCAGTACTTC.

This clone was counted a few times. The chain couples TRBV6-5 to TRBJ2-4, with a weak D call TRBD2 (7 bases). The CDR3 is 14 amino acids. Per the germline V gene, CDR1 is MNHEY and CDR2 is SVGAGI. The V end lost 6 bases, the J end lost 3 bases, and 12 bases lay between the germline ends. CDR3 in DNA: TGTGCCAGCAGCGAGGGGGGGCTCAAAAACATTCAGTACTTC. It translates to CASSEGGLKNIQYF.